A selection of T cell receptor beta chains follows, all from one sample in a study of untreated major depressive disorder. Measured with immunoSEQ multiplex PCR; TCRdb has only the in-frame clones, and not every one. The sample lists more than 10,000 clones, 75% to 95% occurring once. Input material: CD4+ T cells from PBMCs. The receptors derive from a woman in her 30s with major depressive disorder. Both conserved end residues are part of each CDR3. Each record gives: J gene, D gene, V gene, clone size, CDR3 protein, CDR3 DNA. A D gene is named only where the DNA matches it firmly. For some rows the clone size is stated as once, few or many, or as a class when expanded; others skip it.

TRBJ1-2 . TRBV14 . CASSPRGITSYGYTF TGTGCCAGCAGCCCTCGAGGGATTACTTCCTATGGCTACACCTTC
TRBJ2-7 TRBD1 TRBV6-1 . CASSDQGTALHEQYF TGTGCCAGCAGTGATCAAGGGACAGCGCTCCACGAGCAGTACTTC
TRBJ2-3 . TRBV18 . CASSLDSPDTQYF TGTGCCAGCTCACTGGACAGCCCAGATACGCAGTATTTT
TRBJ2-7 TRBD1 TRBV19 . CASSVQGQGGYEQYF TGTGCCAGTAGTGTTCAGGGACAGGGGGGCTACGAGCAGTACTTC
TRBJ2-7 TRBD1 TRBV5-1 . CASSLGGMTGFVYEQYF TGCGCCAGCAGCTTGGGCGGTATGACAGGGTTTGTTTACGAGCAGTACTTC
TRBJ2-3 TRBD2 TRBV5-4 . CASSREREKTDTQYF TGTGCCAGCAGCCGGGAGCGGGAGAAAACAGATACGCAGTATTTT
TRBJ2-3 . TRBV19 . CASSITGTHTDTQYF TGTGCCAGTAGTATCACCGGGACACACACAGATACGCAGTATTTT
TRBJ2-7 . TRBV29-1 . CSARGPSSYEQYF TGCAGCGCTAGGGGACCGTCCTCCTACGAGCAGTACTTC
TRBJ2-5 . TRBV30 . CAWAWAQGETQYF TGTGCCTGGGCTTGGGCTCAGGGGGAGACCCAGTACTTC
TRBJ1-5 . TRBV7-2 . CASSRVNQPQHF TGTGCCAGCAGTCGTGTTAATCAGCCCCAGCATTTT
TRBJ2-3 TRBD2 TRBV5-4 . CASTPAKTSGTDTQYF TGTGCCAGCACTCCCGCCAAGACTAGCGGCACAGATACGCAGTATTTT
TRBJ2-3 . TRBV6-5 . CASTATDTQYF TGTGCCAGCACAGCCACAGATACGCAGTATTTT
TRBJ2-6 TRBD1 TRBV19 . CASSARQGSGANVLTF TGTGCCAGTAGCGCACGACAGGGGTCCGGGGCCAACGTCCTGACTTTC
TRBJ2-1 TRBD2 TRBV7-2 once CASSLGSLLAGYNEQFF TGTGCCAGCAGCTTAGGGTCCCTCCTAGCGGGGTACAATGAGCAGTTCTTC
TRBJ1-2 . TRBV5-6 . CASSSYRTAVAVHGYTF TGTGCCAGCAGCTCGTACCGGACGGCGGTAGCGGTCCATGGCTACACCTTC
TRBJ2-3 TRBD1 TRBV7-2 . CASSLRTGPDTQYF TGTGCCAGCAGCCTTCGGACAGGGCCAGATACGCAGTATTTT
TRBJ2-1 . TRBV1 . CTSSPPGCYNEQFF TGCACCAGCAGCCCCCCAGGCTGCTACAATGAGCAGTTCTTC
TRBJ2-7 TRBD1 TRBV5-1 . CASGAGTGPYEQYF TGCGCCAGCGGTGCCGGGACAGGGCCCTACGAGCAGTACTTC
TRBJ1-2 . TRBV5-3 . CARSLACEQLDGYTF TGTGCCAGAAGCTTGGCCTGTGAGCAGTTGGATGGCTACACCTTC
TRBJ2-2 TRBD2 TRBV9 . CASSASSGGYTGELFF TGTGCCAGCAGCGCATCCTCGGGGGGTTACACCGGGGAGCTGTTTTTT
TRBJ1-4 . TRBV5-1 . CASRGTVATNEKLFF TGCGCCAGCAGGGGGACGGTCGCAACTAATGAAAAACTGTTTTTT
TRBJ2-2 . TRBV5-4 . CASSLDSSGELFF TGTGCCAGCAGCTTAGATTCCAGCGGGGAGCTGTTTTTT
TRBJ1-4 TRBD1 TRBV15 . CATSRGRDSRVNEKLFF TGTGCCACCAGCAGAGGGAGGGACAGCCGTGTCAATGAAAAACTGTTTTTT
TRBJ2-7 . TRBV30 few CAWSVSGSKPSYEQYF TGTGCCTGGAGTGTTAGTGGGAGTAAACCCTCCTACGAGCAGTACTTC
TRBJ2-7 TRBD2 TRBV11-3 . CASSLTSGTPYEQYF TGTGCCAGCAGCTTAACTAGCGGGACTCCCTACGAGCAGTACTTC
TRBJ2-1 TRBD2 TRBV27 once CASSQRGNEQFF TGTGCCAGCAGTCAGCGGGGGAATGAGCAGTTCTTC
TRBJ1-5 . TRBV9 . CASSVGPGNQPQHF TGTGCCAGCAGCGTAGGGCCCGGAAATCAGCCCCAGCATTTT
TRBJ2-7 . TRBV7-2 . CASRSPQTHWYF TGTGCCAGCAGGTCGCCCCAGACCCATTGGTACTTC
TRBJ2-6 . TRBV10-3 . CASNHEYSGANVLTF TGTGCCAGCAACCATGAGTATTCTGGGGCCAACGTCCTGACTTTC
TRBJ2-2 TRBD2 TRBV4-2 . CASSHTASGTDTGELFF TGTGCCAGCAGCCATACAGCCAGCGGGACTGACACCGGGGAGCTGTTTTTT
TRBJ2-3 TRBD2 TRBV4-1 . CASSQRQTSGSEADTQYF TGCGCCAGCAGCCAAAGACAGACTAGCGGGAGTGAGGCAGATACGCAGTATTTT
TRBJ1-4 TRBD1 TRBV7-9 . CASSSLGTAEKLFF TGTGCCAGCAGCTCGTTAGGGACAGCCGAAAAACTGTTTTTT
TRBJ2-7 TRBD2 TRBV5-6 few CASSREGEQYF TGTGCCAGCAGCAGGGAGGGCGAGCAGTACTTC
TRBJ1-4 TRBD1 TRBV18 . CASSPSPGQSSEKLFF TGTGCCAGCTCACCGTCTCCGGGACAGTCTTCTGAAAAACTGTTTTTT
TRBJ2-1 TRBD2 TRBV5-1 . CASRIVTSGYNEQFF TGCGCCAGCAGAATCGTGACTAGCGGCTACAATGAGCAGTTCTTC
TRBJ2-7 . TRBV12-5 . CASALLSYEQYF TGTGCTAGTGCTCTCCTCTCCTACGAGCAGTACTTC
TRBJ2-3 . TRBV7-9 . CASSYRAVMVGDTQYF TGTGCCAGCAGCTACCGGGCCGTAATGGTAGGAGATACGCAGTATTTT